A selection of T cell receptor beta chains follows, all from one sample in a study of cytomegalovirus exposure and HLA in healthy donors. Measured with immunoSEQ multiplex PCR; TCRdb has only the in-frame clones, and not every one. The sample lists hundreds of thousands of clones; over 75% were seen once. Sequenced input: PBMCs. The receptors were gathered from a young woman in good health and CMV-seropositive. The CDR3 runs from the conserved cysteine through the conserved F or W. D genes are given only for firm matches. Expanded clones are given a class, and other clones once, few, many or no size at all.

TRBV9	TRBJ2-1	once	TRBD2	TGTGCCAGCAGCGGAACTAGCGGGAACTACAATGAGCAGTTCTTC	CASSGTSGNYNEQFF
TRBV4-1	TRBJ2-3	-	-	TGCGCCAGCAGCCAAGATTGGGCAGGGGTCGGTGATACGCAGTATTTT	CASSQDWAGVGDTQYF
TRBV25-1	TRBJ2-1	-	TRBD1	TGTGCCAGCAGTGACCCCATCGACAGGGGCTCCTACAATGAGCAGTTCTTC	CASSDPIDRGSYNEQFF
TRBV6-4	TRBJ2-1	-	TRBD2	TGTGCCAGCAGTGACCGCGGGGGATGGCCGTTCTTC	CASSDRGGWPFF
TRBV6-1	TRBJ1-2	-	-	TGTGCCAGCAGTGAAACGGGGTCTGGGCGCTATGGCTACACCTTC	CASSETGSGRYGYTF
TRBV5-1	TRBJ2-7	-	TRBD2	TGCGCCAGCAGCCCCGAACCTAGCGGGAGTACGAACTACGAGCAGTACTTC	CASSPEPSGSTNYEQYF
TRBV10-2	TRBJ1-1	-	TRBD1	TGCGCCAGCAGTTTTCCGGGACAGGGGAACACTGAAGCTTTCTTT	CASSFPGQGNTEAFF
TRBV9	TRBJ1-1	-	-	TGTGCCAGCAGCGTAGGATACAGCACTGAAGCTTTCTTT	CASSVGYSTEAFF
TRBV27	TRBJ1-2	-	-	TGTGCCAGCAGTCTAACAGGGTTCGAAGGCTACACCTTC	CASSLTGFEGYTF
TRBV28	TRBJ1-4	-	TRBD1	TGTGCCAGCAGTCGCCCGGACAGGGGGGAAGAAAAACTGTTTTTT	CASSRPDRGEEKLFF
TRBV9	TRBJ1-2	-	-	TGTGCCAGCAGCGGGGGGGGCCCTGGTTATGGCTACACCTTC	CASSGGGPGYGYTF
TRBV7-8	TRBJ1-5	-	-	TGTGCCAGCAGCTTAGGAGCAGGGTCGGGTCAGCCCCAGCATTTT	CASSLGAGSGQPQHF
TRBV28	TRBJ1-3	-	-	TGTGCCAGCAGTTTGCCCGCCTCAGGGTACGGAAACACCATATATTTT	CASSLPASGYGNTIYF
TRBV28	TRBJ2-2	-	TRBD1	TGTGCCAGCAGGGTGGGACAGGGGGCGCGGGAGCTGTTTTTT	CASRVGQGARELFF
TRBV27	TRBJ2-2	-	-	TGTGCCAGCAGTTTATATCGCGCCTCGAAAAGGGAGCTGTTTTTT	CASSLYRASKRELFF
TRBV6-1	TRBJ1-4	-	-	TGTGCCAGCAATGAAGCCGGGGGATCAACTAATGAAAAACTGTTTTTT	CASNEAGGSTNEKLFF
TRBV5-3	TRBJ2-7	-	-	TGTGCCAGAAGCTTCCGCGGGACGAGCTACGAGCAGTACTTC	CARSFRGTSYEQYF
TRBV28	TRBJ1-2	-	TRBD1	TGTGCCAGCAGTTTCTCGACACGACAGGGCAACGTTCCTATGGTCGTAGCCTATGGCTACACCTTC	CASSFSTRQGNVPMVVAYGYTF
TRBV9	TRBJ2-2	-	-	TGTGCCAGCAGCGTAAACTTGAACACCGGGGAGCTGTTTTTT	CASSVNLNTGELFF
TRBV29-1	TRBJ1-1	-	-	TGCAGCGTTGGGCCGGGGAGCGGGAACACTGAAGCTTTCTTT	CSVGPGSGNTEAFF
TRBV19	TRBJ2-2	-	-	TGTGCCAGTACGGCGCTTTCGGGGGGCCCGAACACCGGGGAGCTGTTTTTT	CASTALSGGPNTGELFF
TRBV30	TRBJ2-7	few	-	TGTGCCTCCCGGGCTAGCGTCTCCTACGAGCAGTACTTC	CASRASVSYEQYF
TRBV19	TRBJ2-7	-	-	TGTGCCAGTAGTATCGGTCAGGGGAACTACGAGCAGTACTTC	CASSIGQGNYEQYF
TRBV30	TRBJ2-3	-	-	TGTGCCTGGGGGATGGGGCACACAGATACGCAGTATTTT	CAWGMGHTDTQYF
TRBV7-8	TRBJ2-3	-	-	TGTGCCAGCAGCTTAGCGCGGGTCACAGATACGCAGTATTTT	CASSLARVTDTQYF
TRBV4-2	TRBJ1-5	-	-	TGTGCCAGCAGCCAAGCCCCAGGGGCCCAGCCCCAGCATTTT	CASSQAPGAQPQHF
TRBV7-9	TRBJ2-5	-	TRBD2	TGTGCCAGCAGCTTACCGAGCGGGAGTCTCGAGACCCAGTACTTC	CASSLPSGSLETQYF
TRBV11-2	TRBJ1-1	once	TRBD1	TGTGCCAGCAGCCCGGAAGGCGGACAGGGAATATTTCACACTGAAGCTTTCTTT	CASSPEGGQGIFHTEAFF
TRBV10-3	TRBJ2-1	-	-	TGTGCCATCAGATCTAGCTTCAATGAGCAGTTCTTC	CAIRSSFNEQFF
TRBV15	TRBJ1-1	-	-	TGTGCCACCAGCAGAGATCCAGAGGTAGGTGAAGCTTTCTTT	CATSRDPEVGEAFF
TRBV19	TRBJ2-7	-	-	TGTGCCAGTAGCTTTGCGATAAAATACGAGCAGTACTTC	CASSFAIKYEQYF
TRBV27	TRBJ2-3	-	TRBD2	TGTGCCAGCAGTTTCCGGCTAGCGGGGGTCCTTGGGACAGATACGCAGTATTTT	CASSFRLAGVLGTDTQYF
TRBV28	TRBJ2-3	once	TRBD1	TGTGCCAGCAGTTCCCTGGAGGGACAGGGGGCGACAGATACGCAGTATTTT	CASSSLEGQGATDTQYF
TRBV7-8	TRBJ1-3	-	TRBD1	TGTGCCAGCAGCCGCCCCCGACTAGGACAGGGGGCAAGGGGTTCCAGAAACACCATATATTTT	CASSRPRLGQGARGSRNTIYF
TRBV28	TRBJ2-7	-	TRBD1	TGTGCCAGCACCGGACAGGGTCGGGGGCTCTACGAGCAGTACTTC	CASTGQGRGLYEQYF
TRBV29-1	TRBJ2-7	-	TRBD1	TGCAGCGTAGCGACAGGGTACGAGCAGTACTTC	CSVATGYEQYF
TRBV10-2	TRBJ2-1	-	-	TGCGCCAGCAGTGAGGGGGAGGCTACCTACAATGAGCAGTTCTTC	CASSEGEATYNEQFF
TRBV9	TRBJ2-7	-	TRBD2	TGTGCCAGCAGCGTAGGTAGCGGGAGCTACGAGCAGTACTTC	CASSVGSGSYEQYF
TRBV27	TRBJ2-2	-	-	TGTGCCAGCAGTTCTCTGAGTGCCGGGGAGCTGTTTTTT	CASSSLSAGELFF
TRBV28	TRBJ1-2	-	TRBD1	TGTGCCAGCAGAGAGACAGGGGGCGACAATGGCTACACCTTC	CASRETGGDNGYTF
TRBV11-2	TRBJ2-7	once	TRBD2	TGTGCCAGCAGCCTACCCTTAGCGGGACTCCTGTACGAGCAGTACTTC	CASSLPLAGLLYEQYF
TRBV5-6	TRBJ2-5	-	TRBD2	TGTGCCAGCAGCTTTAAGCGCTGGGCGGGAGGCGGAGGGGAGACCCAGTACTTC	CASSFKRWAGGGGETQYF
TRBV7-8	TRBJ1-4	few	-	TGTGCCAGCAGCACCACAGGGTATCGGGCTAATGAAAAACTGTTTTTT	CASSTTGYRANEKLFF
TRBV4-1	TRBJ1-5	-	TRBD1	TGCGCCAGCAGCCAACCCTGGGACAGGGCCCATCAGCCCCAGCATTTT	CASSQPWDRAHQPQHF
TRBV5-4	TRBJ2-1	-	-	TGTGCCAGCAGGTCACAGAACCGGGATCTGGTCTTC	CASRSQNRDLVF